Listed here are 14 T cell receptor beta chains from one sample, sequenced in a study of CD8+ T cells in alopecia areata. Treatment here: oral pan-JAK inhibitor, 5-10 mg twice daily. Extracted RNA was reverse transcribed into cDNA, the sequencing template. Some clones are missing from TCRdb's copy, which holds only in-frame ones; the method was immunoSEQ multiplex PCR. The table records around 200,000 clones, roughly 50% of them present only once. Sample: CD8+ T cells sorted from blood, taken at week 24, from a patient treated with tofacitinib. These receptors were obtained from a human donor with alopecia areata.

This sequence joins TRBV30 and TRBJ2-3; D unresolved. The V end was cut by 6 bases, the J end by 3 bases, with 4 bases between. Germline V gene data show CDR1 as GTSNPN and CDR2 as SVGIG (reference sequence). CDR3 length: 10 residues. The CDR3 sequence: CACATDTQYF. The CDR3 DNA reads TGTGCCTGTGCGACAGATACGCAGTATTTT. Combining the CDR3 with reference TRBV30 and TRBJ2-3 gives the whole variable domain SQTIHQWPATLVQPVGSPLSLECTVEGTSNPNLYWYRQAAGRGLQLLFYSVGIGQISSEVPQNLSASRPQDRQFILSSKKLLLSDSGFYLCACATDTQYFGPGTRLTVL.

The rearrangement links TRBV5-6 to TRBJ2-7; 9 bases are a match to TRBD1. Germline V gene sequence: CDR1 SGHDT, CDR2 YYEEEE. The CDR3 loop spans 15 amino acids. J lost 2 bases, V lost 4 bases, and 7 bases had no gene match. In DNA, the CDR3 is TGTGCCAGCAGCAGGCGGACAGGGGATCCCTACGAGCAGTACTTC. Translating gives CASSRRTGDPYEQYF.

J is TRBJ1-1 and V is TRBV29-1; 7 positions match TRBD1. The CDR3 is made up of 11 amino acids. From germline, CDR1 is SQVTM and CDR2 ANQGSEA. V trimming: 7 bases; J trimming: 5 bases; junction bases outside the gene matches: 4. CDR3 in DNA: TGCAGCGGAGGGGGCGGGACTGAAGCTTTCTTT. It specifies CSGGGGTEAFF.

This clone was detected a few times. This is likely an artifact of a read error, given a far larger clone one base away. The same CDR3 arises from other DNA sequences in this sample as well. The chain is built from TRBV5-1 and TRBJ1-1; 7 bases agree with TRBD1. CDR1 is SGHRS and CDR2 is YFSETQ in the germline V gene. This CDR3 comprises 14 residues. V shed 4 bases and J 4 bases; nucleotides not matched to a gene: 7. The DNA of the CDR3 is TGCGCCAGCAGCGGGGGGACAGAAGGCACTGAAGCTTTCTTT. This sequence encodes CASSGGTEGTEAFF.

The V gene is TRBV29-1, the J gene TRBJ1-1; 8 bases map to TRBD1. This CDR3 is built from 12 residues. The V segment lost 7 bases and the J segment 10 bases; nucleotides outside the gene matches: 11. Germline CDR1 is SQVTM and CDR2 is ANQGSEA. The CDR3 protein is CSAETGAVVAFF. The CDR3 DNA sequence: TGCAGCGCCGAGACAGGGGCGGTAGTAGCTTTCTTT.

This clone was recorded only once. The chain is built from TRBV7-9 and TRBJ2-1; the match to TRBD1 covers 7 bases. CDR1 and CDR2 (germline): SEHNR, FQNEAQ (reference sequence). CDR3 length: 14 residues. Losses at the gene ends were 6 bases for V and 9 bases for J; bases not matched to a gene: 11. CDR3: CASSSQQGFFEQFF. CDR3 sequence (DNA): TGTGCCAGCAGTTCCCAACAGGGGTTTTTTGAGCAGTTCTTC. Full variable domain (rest looked up from reference TRBV7-9 and TRBJ2-1): DTGVSQNPRHKITKRGQNVTFRCDPISEHNRLYWYRQTLGQGPEFLTYFQNEAQLEKSRLLSDRFSAERPKGSFSTLEIQRTEQGDSAMYLCASSSQQGFFEQFFGPGTRLTVL.

This chain uses TRBV6-6 with TRBJ2-1, with TRBD2 matching over 8 bases. Per the germline V gene, CDR1 is MNHNY and CDR2 is SVGAGI (reference sequence). The CDR3 has 11 residues. The ends lost 9 bases at V and 10 bases at J; junction bases unmatched: 5. CDR3 residues: CASHSGGEQFF. The CDR3, as DNA: TGTGCCAGTCACTCGGGGGGGGAGCAGTTCTTC.

This clone was found a few times. The chain links TRBV4-3 to TRBJ1-1; D possibly corresponds to TRBD1 (5 bases). This CDR3 has 15 residues. With 0 bases removed from V and 5 bases from J, the gap between germline ends came to 13 bases. Germline values: CDR1 LGHNA, CDR2 YSLEER. The CDR3 bases are TGCGCCAGCAGCCAAGATGCCGGGGGGATGACTGAAGCTTTCTTT. Its protein product is CASSQDAGGMTEAFF.

V is TRBV11-2 and J is TRBJ2-5; TRBD2 matches 8 bases. This CDR3 comprises 16 residues. Germline V gene lookup returns CDR1 SGHAT and CDR2 FQNNGV. The J segment lost 5 bases and the V segment lost 5 bases, leaving 13 bases of the junction unmatched. CDR3: CASSPVTGGERETQYF. The CDR3 DNA reads as TGTGCCAGCAGCCCCGTCACGGGAGGGGAACGGGAGACCCAGTACTTC.

The rearrangement links TRBV5-6 to TRBJ2-1; 8 bases map to TRBD2. The CDR3 runs to 15 residues. V dropped 4 bases and J dropped 2; count of bases not matched to a gene: 5. Per the germline V gene, CDR1 is SGHDT and CDR2 is YYEEEE. The CDR3 nucleotides read TGTGCCAGCAGCCCCAGCGGGGGTACCTACAATGAGCAGTTCTTC. Translating it yields CASSPSGGTYNEQFF.

The CDR3 bases are TGTGCCAGCAGTGAAGGAAGGGGGACAGGGTCGGACGAGCAGTACTTC. Translating it yields CASSEGRGTGSDEQYF. The gene calls are TRBV2 and TRBJ2-7; 9 bases fit TRBD1. J lost 5 bases, V lost 1 base, and 9 bases had no gene match. CDR1 and CDR2 (germline): SNHLY, FYNNEI. The CDR3 covers 16 residues.

This chain uses TRBV15 with TRBJ2-5; no definite D call. Germline V gene data show CDR1 as LNHNV and CDR2 as YYDKDF (reference sequence). V lost 5 bases and J lost 3, with 10 bases in between. The CDR3 extends over 13 amino acids. DNA for the CDR3: TGTGCCACCAGCTCCTGGACCGAAGAGACCCAGTACTTC. Amino acids: CATSSWTEETQYF.

This clone appeared a few times. V and J are TRBV25-1 and TRBJ1-5; weak D call: TRBD1 (5 bases). This CDR3 comprises 14 residues. Germline CDR1 MGHDK, CDR2 SYGVNS. Trimming pared 8 bases from V and 5 bases from J, leaving 16 bases between. The CDR3 region has the DNA TGTGCCAGCGGTCGTACGGGGGGTGATCAGCCCCAGCATTTT. Translating gives CASGRTGGDQPQHF.

The rearrangement uses TRBV30 and TRBJ1-1; 8 bases map to TRBD1. V lost 5 bases and J lost 4; bases outside the gene matches: 15. Germline assignment: CDR1 GTSNPN and CDR2 SVGIG (reference sequence). This CDR3 region has 16 residues. The CDR3 DNA reads as TGTGCCTGGGGGCGTGTAGGACAGGGAAAGAGCACTGAAGCTTTCTTT. Translated, it gives CAWGRVGQGKSTEAFF.